This T cell receptor beta chain was recovered during a study of T cell repertoires in cytomegalovirus infection. Turning to the study itself: Shared public TCR beta signatures pointed to both CMV infection and a matching HLA type.

Each CDR3 protein is one row after TCRdb ran MiXCR on the reads. The data contain 480,000 or so distinct CDR3 sequences, about 10% of them singletons. Germline values: CDR1 SGHRS, CDR2 YFSETQ. The length of the CDR3 is 16 residues. V was clipped by 2 bases and J by 4 bases, with 18 bases between them. This clonotype was seen only a few times. The sequencing input was PBMCs. The chain uses TRBV5-1 and TRBJ1-2, with unresolved D. The source is a human donor in good health (CMV status not recorded). Some clones in this sample may be carry-over from other donors' samples. The CDR3 spells CASSFTSTTSGYGYTF. The CDR3, as DNA: TGCGCCAGCAGCTTTACTTCGACAACTTCGGGCTATGGCTACACCTTC.